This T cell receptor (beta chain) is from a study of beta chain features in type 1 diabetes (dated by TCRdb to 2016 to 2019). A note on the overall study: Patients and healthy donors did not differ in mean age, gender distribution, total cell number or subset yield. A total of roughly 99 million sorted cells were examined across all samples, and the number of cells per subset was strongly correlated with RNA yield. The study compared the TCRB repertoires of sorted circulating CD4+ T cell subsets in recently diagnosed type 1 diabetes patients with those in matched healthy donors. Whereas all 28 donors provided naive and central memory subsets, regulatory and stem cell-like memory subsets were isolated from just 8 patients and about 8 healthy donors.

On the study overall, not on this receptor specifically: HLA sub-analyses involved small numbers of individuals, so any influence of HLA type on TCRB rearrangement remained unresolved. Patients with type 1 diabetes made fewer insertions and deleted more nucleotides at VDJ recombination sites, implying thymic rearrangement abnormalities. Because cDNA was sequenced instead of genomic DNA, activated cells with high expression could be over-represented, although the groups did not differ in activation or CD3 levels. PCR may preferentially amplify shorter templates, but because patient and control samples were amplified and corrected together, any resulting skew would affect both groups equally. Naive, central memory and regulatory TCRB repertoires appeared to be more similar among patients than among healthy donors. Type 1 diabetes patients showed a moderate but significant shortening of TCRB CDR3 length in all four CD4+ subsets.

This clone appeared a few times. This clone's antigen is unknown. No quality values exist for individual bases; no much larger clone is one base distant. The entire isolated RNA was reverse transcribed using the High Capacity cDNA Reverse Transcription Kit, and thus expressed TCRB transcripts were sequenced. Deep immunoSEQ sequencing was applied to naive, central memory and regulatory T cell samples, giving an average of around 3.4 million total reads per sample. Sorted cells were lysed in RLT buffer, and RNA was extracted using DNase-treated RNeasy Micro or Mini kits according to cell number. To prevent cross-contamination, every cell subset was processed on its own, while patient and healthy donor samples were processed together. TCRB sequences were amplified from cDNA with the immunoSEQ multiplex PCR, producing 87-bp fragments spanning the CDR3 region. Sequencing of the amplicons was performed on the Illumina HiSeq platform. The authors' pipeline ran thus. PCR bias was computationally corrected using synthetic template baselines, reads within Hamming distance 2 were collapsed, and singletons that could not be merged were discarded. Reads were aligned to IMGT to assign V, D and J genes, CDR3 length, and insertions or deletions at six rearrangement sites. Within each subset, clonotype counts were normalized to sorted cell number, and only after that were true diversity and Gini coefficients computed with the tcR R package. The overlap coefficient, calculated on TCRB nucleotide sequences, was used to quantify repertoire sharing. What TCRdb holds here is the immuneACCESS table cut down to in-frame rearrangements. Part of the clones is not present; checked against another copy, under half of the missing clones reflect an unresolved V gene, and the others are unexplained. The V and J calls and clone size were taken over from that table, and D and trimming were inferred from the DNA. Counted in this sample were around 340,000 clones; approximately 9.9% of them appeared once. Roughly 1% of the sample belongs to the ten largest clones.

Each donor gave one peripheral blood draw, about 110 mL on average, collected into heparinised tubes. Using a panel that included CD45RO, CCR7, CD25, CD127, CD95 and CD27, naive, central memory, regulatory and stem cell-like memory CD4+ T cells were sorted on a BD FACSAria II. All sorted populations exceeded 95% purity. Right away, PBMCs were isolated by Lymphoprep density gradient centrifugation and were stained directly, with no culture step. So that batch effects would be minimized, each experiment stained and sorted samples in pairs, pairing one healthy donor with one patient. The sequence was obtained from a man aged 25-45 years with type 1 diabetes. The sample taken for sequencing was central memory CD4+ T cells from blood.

The CDR3 here reads CSVEGQGTNYGYTF. The nucleotides read TGCAGCGTTGAGGGGCAGGGCACTAACTATGGCTACACCTTC. The chain is encoded by TRBV29-1 joined to TRBJ1-2; TRBD1 is possibly the D segment (5 matching bases). The germline ends are 11 bases apart after V is trimmed by 3 bases and J by 0 bases. Measured from the cysteine to the phenylalanine, the CDR3 is 14 residues long. Only CDR3 DNA is held: 42 bases, read in frame from base 1. In the germline V gene, CDR1 corresponds to SQVTM and CDR2 to ANQGSEA.